The 12 T cell receptor beta chains below all came from one sample that was sequenced in a study of OX40 agonist ivuxolimab in advanced cancers. Clones were read by immunoSEQ multiplex PCR, and TCRdb kept only the in-frame ones, dropping some. The sample holds 65,000 to 95,000 clones, 85% to 95% seen once. This material consisted of CD4+ or CD8+ T cells sorted from blood, taken in a trial of the OX40 agonist ivuxolimab. The source is an adult with an advanced solid tumor such as melanoma, head and neck, liver or kidney cancer.

This chain uses TRBV10-3 with TRBJ1-5; no clear D. Germline CDR1 is ENHRY and CDR2 is SYGVKD. Trimming cost V 2 bases and J 3 bases, with 8 bases left between them. The CDR3 consists of 14 residues. CDR3 bases: TGTGCCATCAGTGAGGGCCAGTTCAATCAGCCCCAGCATTTT. Amino acids: CAISEGQFNQPQHF.

The chain carries TRBV5-4 and TRBJ1-1, with D unresolved. Germline V CDR1 and CDR2: SGHNT, YYREEE (reference sequence). Trimming left V 1 base short and J 0 bases short, with 4 bases between. The CDR3 totals 13 residues. The CDR3 DNA is TGTGCCAGCAGCTTGACAGTGAACACTGAAGCTTTCTTT. Its translation is CASSLTVNTEAFF. Variable domain in full (rest from reference TRBV5-4 and TRBJ1-1): ETGVTQSPTHLIKTRGQQVTLRCSSQSGHNTVSWYQQALGQGPQFIFQYYREEENGRGNFPPRFSGLQFPNYSSELNVNALELDDSALYLCASSLTVNTEAFFGQGTRLTVV.

CDR3 region: CASSSRNYGYTF. The CDR3 bases are TGTGCCAGCAGTTCCAGGAACTATGGCTACACCTTC. The rearrangement uses TRBV27 and TRBJ1-2; D gene unclear. Trimming removed 4 bases from V and 2 bases from J, with 5 bases in between. Germline V CDR1 and CDR2: MNHEY, SMNVEV (reference sequence). This CDR3 comprises 12 residues.

This sequence joins TRBV28 and TRBJ2-4, with TRBD2 as a possible D gene (5 bases). The CDR3 sequence is 14 residues long. V lost 3 bases and J lost 3, with 9 bases in between. The germline V gene encodes CDR1 MDHEN and CDR2 SYDVKM. Written as DNA, the CDR3 is TGTGCCAGCAGTTTCGATCGGGGCAAAAACATTCAGTACTTC. Translation: CASSFDRGKNIQYF.

V usage is TRBV30 and J usage is TRBJ2-1; tentatively, D is TRBD2 (6 bases). V lost 0 bases, J lost 8 bases, and 8 bases lay in between. The CDR3 length is 12 residues. Germline V CDR1 and CDR2: GTSNPN, SVGIG (reference sequence). The CDR3 DNA reads TGTGCCTGGAGTGTTGGCGGGGATGAGCAGTTCTTC. Protein: CAWSVGGDEQFF.

The chain is built from TRBV10-2 and TRBJ2-3; 8 bases agree with TRBD2. The V gene end was trimmed by 7 bases and the J gene end by 8 bases; junction bases not matched to a gene: 11. Looked up from germline, CDR1 is WSHSY and CDR2 is SAAADI. The CDR3 length is 14 residues. As DNA, the CDR3 is TGCGCCAGCAATATAGTCCGGGGGGGCATTACGCAGTATTTT. Protein sequence: CASNIVRGGITQYF.

The chain has TRBV10-3 and TRBJ2-7, with 10 nucleotides matching TRBD2. CDR3 length: 14 amino acids. Trimming at V came to 5 bases and at J to 6 bases, leaving 7 bases not matched to a gene. The V gene's germline CDR1 is ENHRY and CDR2 SYGVKD. As DNA, the CDR3 is TGTGCCATCAGTACCCTAGCGGGGGCCGGCGAGCAGTACTTC. It specifies CAISTLAGAGEQYF.

V is TRBV6-1 and J is TRBJ1-6; TRBD1 might be the D (5 bases). The CDR3 spans 14 residues. V was cut by 7 bases and J by 7 bases, with 14 bases left in between. Germline V gene lookup returns CDR1 MNHNS and CDR2 SASEGT. CDR3 sequence reads: CASIRPGGNSPLHF. The CDR3 DNA reads TGTGCCAGCATACGGCCGGGGGGAAATTCACCCCTCCACTTT.

This clone was recorded only once. This chain joins TRBV5-4 and TRBJ2-5; D gene unclear. The V gene's germline CDR1 is SGHNT and CDR2 YYREEE (reference sequence). The CDR3 extends over 13 amino acids. The germline V and J ends were trimmed by 0 bases and 5 bases, with 8 bases remaining between them. CDR3 sequence: CASSLDSGETQYF. CDR3 nucleotides: TGTGCCAGCAGCTTGGACAGTGGGGAGACCCAGTACTTC.

This chain uses TRBV7-2 with TRBJ2-7; D is undetermined. Germline V CDR1 and CDR2: SGHTA, FQGNSA. The CDR3 consists of 13 residues. Trimming removed 3 bases at V and 0 bases at J, with 6 bases between. The CDR3 protein is CASSFGGSYEQYF. In nucleotides, the CDR3 is TGTGCCAGCAGCTTTGGCGGCTCCTACGAGCAGTACTTC.

This chain links TRBV6-1 with TRBJ2-1; 9 bases are a match to TRBD2. Losses at the gene ends were 3 bases for V and 12 bases for J; bases not matched to a gene: 6. Germline V CDR1 and CDR2: MNHNS, SASEGT. The CDR3 has 13 amino acids. The CDR3 is CASSEGLAGWQFF. The CDR3 nucleotides are TGTGCCAGCAGTGAGGGACTAGCCGGGTGGCAGTTCTTC.

The chain carries TRBV7-8 and TRBJ2-1; 11 bases are a match to TRBD2. With 3 bases clipped from V and 4 bases from J, the junction kept 11 bases outside the gene matches. The CDR3 contains 18 residues. Germline V gene data show CDR1 as SGHVS and CDR2 as FQNEAQ. The CDR3 sequence is CASSFGLAGGGIYNEQFF. In DNA, the CDR3 is TGTGCCAGCAGCTTCGGGCTAGCGGGGGGAGGGATTTACAATGAGCAGTTCTTC.